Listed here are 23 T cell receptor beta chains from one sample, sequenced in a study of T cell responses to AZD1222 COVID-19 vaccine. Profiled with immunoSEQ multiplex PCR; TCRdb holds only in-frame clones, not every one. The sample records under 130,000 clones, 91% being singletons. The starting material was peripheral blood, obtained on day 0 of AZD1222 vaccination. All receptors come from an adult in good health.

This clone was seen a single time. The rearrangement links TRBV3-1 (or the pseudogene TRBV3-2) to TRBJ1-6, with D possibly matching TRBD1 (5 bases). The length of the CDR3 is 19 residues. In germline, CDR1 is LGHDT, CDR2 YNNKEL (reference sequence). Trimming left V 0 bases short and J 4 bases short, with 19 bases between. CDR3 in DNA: TGTGCCAGCAGCCAAGATATTGGGTCAGCAGGGACTTATAATTCACCCCTCCACTTT. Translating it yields CASSQDIGSAGTYNSPLHF.

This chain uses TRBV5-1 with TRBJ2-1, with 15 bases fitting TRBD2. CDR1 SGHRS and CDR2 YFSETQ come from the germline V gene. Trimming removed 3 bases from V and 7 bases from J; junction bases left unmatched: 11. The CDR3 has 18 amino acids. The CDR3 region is CASSYYPGTSGRRNEQFF. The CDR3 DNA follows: TGCGCCAGCAGCTACTACCCCGGGACTAGCGGGAGGAGGAATGAGCAGTTCTTC. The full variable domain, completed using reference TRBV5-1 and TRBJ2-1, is KAGVTQTPRYLIKTRGQQVTLSCSPISGHRSVSWYQQTPGQGLQFLFEYFSETQRNKGNFPGRFSGRQFSNSRSEMNVSTLELGDSALYLCASSYYPGTSGRRNEQFFGPGTRLTVL.

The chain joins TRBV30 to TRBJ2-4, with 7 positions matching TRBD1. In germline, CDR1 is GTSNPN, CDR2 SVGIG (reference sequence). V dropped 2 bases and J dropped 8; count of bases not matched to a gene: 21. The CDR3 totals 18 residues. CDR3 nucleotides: TGTGCCTGGAGTCCCCTCTCGGCGCACGACAGGGTTAAGGACATTCAGTACTTC. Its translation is CAWSPLSAHDRVKDIQYF.

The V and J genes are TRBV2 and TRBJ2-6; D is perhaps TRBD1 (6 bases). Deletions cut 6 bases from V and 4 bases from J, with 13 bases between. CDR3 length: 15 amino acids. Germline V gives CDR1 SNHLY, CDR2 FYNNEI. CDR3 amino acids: CASSPQGGGANVLTF. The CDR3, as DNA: TGTGCCAGCAGCCCACAGGGCGGGGGGGCCAACGTCCTGACTTTC.

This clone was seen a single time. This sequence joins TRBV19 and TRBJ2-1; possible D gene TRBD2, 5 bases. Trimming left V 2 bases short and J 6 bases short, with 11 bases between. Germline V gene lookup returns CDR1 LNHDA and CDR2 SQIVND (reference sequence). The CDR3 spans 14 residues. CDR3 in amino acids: CASSIIAGSNEQFF. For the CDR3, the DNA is TGTGCCAGTAGTATAATTGCGGGTAGCAATGAGCAGTTCTTC. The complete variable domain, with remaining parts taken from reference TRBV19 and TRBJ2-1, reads DGGITQSPKYLFRKEGQNVTLSCEQNLNHDAMYWYRQDPGQGLRLIYYSQIVNDFQKGDIAEGYSVSREKKESFPLTVTSAQKNPTAFYLCASSIIAGSNEQFFGPGTRLTVL.

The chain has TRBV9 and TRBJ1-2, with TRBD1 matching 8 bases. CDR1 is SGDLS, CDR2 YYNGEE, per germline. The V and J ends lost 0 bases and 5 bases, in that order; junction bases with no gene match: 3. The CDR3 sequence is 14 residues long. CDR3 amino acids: CASSVAGTGYGYTF. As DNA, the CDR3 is TGTGCCAGCAGCGTAGCCGGGACAGGTTATGGCTACACCTTC.

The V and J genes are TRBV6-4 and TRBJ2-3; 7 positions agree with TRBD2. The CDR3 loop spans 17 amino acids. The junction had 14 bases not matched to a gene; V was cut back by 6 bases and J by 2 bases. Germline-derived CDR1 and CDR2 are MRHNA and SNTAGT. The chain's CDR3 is CASRGGRAGTTTDTQYF. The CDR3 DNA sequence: TGTGCCAGCAGGGGAGGGAGAGCGGGCACCACCACAGATACGCAGTATTTT.

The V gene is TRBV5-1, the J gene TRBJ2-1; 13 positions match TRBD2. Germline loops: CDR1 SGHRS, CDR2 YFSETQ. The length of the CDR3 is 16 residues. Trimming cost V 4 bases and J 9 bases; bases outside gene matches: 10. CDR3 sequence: CASSPRTSGSIGEQFF. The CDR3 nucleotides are TGCGCCAGCAGCCCTCGGACTAGCGGGAGTATCGGTGAGCAGTTCTTC.

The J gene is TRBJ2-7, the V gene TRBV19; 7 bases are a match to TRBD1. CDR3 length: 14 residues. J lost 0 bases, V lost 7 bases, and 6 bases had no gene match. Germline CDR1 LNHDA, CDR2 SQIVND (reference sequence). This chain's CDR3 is CASTRDRASYEQYF. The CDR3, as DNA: TGTGCCAGTACCCGGGACAGAGCCTCCTACGAGCAGTACTTC.

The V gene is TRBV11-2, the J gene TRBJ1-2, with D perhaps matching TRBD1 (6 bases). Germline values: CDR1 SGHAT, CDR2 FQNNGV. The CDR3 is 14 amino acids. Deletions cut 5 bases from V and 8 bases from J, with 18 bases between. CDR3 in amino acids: CASSRSWTEAGYTF. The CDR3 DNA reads TGTGCCAGCAGCCGATCATGGACAGAGGCCGGCTACACCTTC.

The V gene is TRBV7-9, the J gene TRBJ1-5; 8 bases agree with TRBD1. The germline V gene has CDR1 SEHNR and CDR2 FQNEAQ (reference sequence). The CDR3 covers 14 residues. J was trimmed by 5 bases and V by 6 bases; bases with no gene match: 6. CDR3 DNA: TGTGCCAGCAGTCCAGGACAGGGCCATCAGCCCCAGCATTTT. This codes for CASSPGQGHQPQHF.

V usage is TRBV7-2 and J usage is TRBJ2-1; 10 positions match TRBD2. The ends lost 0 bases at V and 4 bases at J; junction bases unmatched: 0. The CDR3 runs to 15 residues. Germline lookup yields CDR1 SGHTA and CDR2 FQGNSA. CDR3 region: CASSLASGGYNEQFF. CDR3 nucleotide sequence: TGTGCCAGCAGCTTAGCTAGCGGGGGGTACAATGAGCAGTTCTTC.

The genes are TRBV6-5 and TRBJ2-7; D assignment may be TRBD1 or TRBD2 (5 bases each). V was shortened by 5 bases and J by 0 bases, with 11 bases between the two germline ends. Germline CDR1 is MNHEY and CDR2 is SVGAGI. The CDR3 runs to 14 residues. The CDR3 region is CASSPGGTSYEQYF. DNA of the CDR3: TGTGCCAGCAGTCCTGGGGGTACCTCCTACGAGCAGTACTTC.

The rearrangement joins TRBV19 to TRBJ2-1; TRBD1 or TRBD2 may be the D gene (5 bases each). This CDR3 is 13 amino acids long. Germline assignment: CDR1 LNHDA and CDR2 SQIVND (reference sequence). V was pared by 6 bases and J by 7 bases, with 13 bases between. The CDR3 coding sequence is TGTGCCAGTAGCACCCCCTGGGGGAATGAGCAGTTCTTC. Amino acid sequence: CASSTPWGNEQFF.

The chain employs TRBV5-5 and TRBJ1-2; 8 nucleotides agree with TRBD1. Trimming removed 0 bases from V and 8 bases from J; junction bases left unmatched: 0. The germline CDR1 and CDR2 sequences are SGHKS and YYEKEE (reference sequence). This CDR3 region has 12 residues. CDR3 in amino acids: CASSLGTGGYTF. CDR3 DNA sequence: TGTGCCAGCAGCTTGGGGACAGGGGGCTACACCTTC.

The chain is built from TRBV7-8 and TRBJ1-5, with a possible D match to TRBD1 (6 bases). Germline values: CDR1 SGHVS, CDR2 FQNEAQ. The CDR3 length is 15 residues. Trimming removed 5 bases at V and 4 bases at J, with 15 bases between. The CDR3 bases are TGTGCCAGCAGCGCCCCAGGGGTCGCAAATCAGCCCCAGCATTTT. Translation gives CASSAPGVANQPQHF. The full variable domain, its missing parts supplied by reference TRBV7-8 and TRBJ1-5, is GAGVSQSPRYKVAKRGQDVALRCDPISGHVSLFWYQQALGQGPEFLTYFQNEAQLDKSGLPSDRFFAERPEGSVSTLKIQRTQQEDSAVYLCASSAPGVANQPQHFGDGTRLSIL.

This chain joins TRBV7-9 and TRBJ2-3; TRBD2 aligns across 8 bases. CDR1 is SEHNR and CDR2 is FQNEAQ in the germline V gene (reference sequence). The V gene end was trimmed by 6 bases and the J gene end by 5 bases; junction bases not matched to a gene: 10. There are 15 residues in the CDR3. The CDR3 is CASRPTSASGDTQYF. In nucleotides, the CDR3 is TGTGCCAGCAGGCCGACTAGCGCCTCGGGAGATACGCAGTATTTT.

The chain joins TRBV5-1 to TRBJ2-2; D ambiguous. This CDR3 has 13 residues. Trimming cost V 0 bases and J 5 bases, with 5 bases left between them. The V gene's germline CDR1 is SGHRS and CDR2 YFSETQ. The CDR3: CASSLVLTGELFF. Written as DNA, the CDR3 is TGCGCCAGCAGCTTGGTCCTGACCGGGGAGCTGTTTTTT.

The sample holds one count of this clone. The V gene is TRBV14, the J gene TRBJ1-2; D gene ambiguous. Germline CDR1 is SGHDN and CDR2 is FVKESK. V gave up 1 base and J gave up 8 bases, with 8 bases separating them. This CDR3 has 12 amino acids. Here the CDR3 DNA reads TGTGCCAGCAGCCAAGGAAGGGTCGGCTACACCTTC. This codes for CASSQGRVGYTF.

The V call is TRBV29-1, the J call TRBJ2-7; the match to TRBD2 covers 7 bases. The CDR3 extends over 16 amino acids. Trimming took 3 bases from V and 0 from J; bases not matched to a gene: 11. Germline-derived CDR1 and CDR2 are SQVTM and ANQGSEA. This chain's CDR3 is CSVDFSGLRHSYEQYF. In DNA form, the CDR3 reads TGCAGCGTTGATTTTTCGGGACTACGACACTCCTACGAGCAGTACTTC.

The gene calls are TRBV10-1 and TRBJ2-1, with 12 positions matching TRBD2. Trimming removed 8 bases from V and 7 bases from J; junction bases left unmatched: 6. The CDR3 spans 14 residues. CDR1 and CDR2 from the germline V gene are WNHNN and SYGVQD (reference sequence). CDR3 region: CASSGLAGRNEQFF. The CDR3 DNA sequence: TGCGCCAGCTCCGGACTAGCGGGAAGGAATGAGCAGTTCTTC.

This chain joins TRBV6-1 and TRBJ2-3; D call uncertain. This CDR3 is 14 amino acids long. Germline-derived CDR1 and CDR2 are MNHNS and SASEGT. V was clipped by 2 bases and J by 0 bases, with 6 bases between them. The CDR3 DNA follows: TGTGCCAGCAGTGAATTACTTAGCACAGATACGCAGTATTTT. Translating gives CASSELLSTDTQYF.

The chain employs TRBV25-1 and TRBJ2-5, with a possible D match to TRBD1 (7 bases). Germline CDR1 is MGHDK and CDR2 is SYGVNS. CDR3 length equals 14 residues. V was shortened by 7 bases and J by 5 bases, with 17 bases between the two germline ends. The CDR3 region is CASTVDRAGETQYF. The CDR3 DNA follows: TGTGCCAGCACCGTCGACAGGGCGGGGGAGACCCAGTACTTC.